A selection of T cell receptor beta chains follows, all from one sample in a study of blood T cell repertoires in COVID-19. Profiled with immunoSEQ multiplex PCR; TCRdb holds only in-frame clones, not every one. The data show around 140,000 clones, 65% to 85% seen once. The specimen sequenced was peripheral blood. The origin of the receptors is a woman aged 55-70 years with acute or convalescent COVID-19. Both conserved end residues are part of each CDR3. D genes are given only for firm matches. Only some rows state a clone size, as once, few, many or a class for expanded clones.

D: -; V: TRBV10-3; length: 17; size: -; J: TRBJ2-1; DNA: TGTGCCATCCGTGAGGGGTCACAGGGACTACGAAGCAATGAGCAGTTCTTC; CDR3: CAIREGSQGLRSNEQFF
D: TRBD1; V: TRBV6-5; length: 14; size: -; J: TRBJ1-1; DNA: TGTGCCAGCGGACGGGACAGACTGAGCACTGAAGCTTTCTTT; CDR3: CASGRDRLSTEAFF
D: -; V: TRBV2; length: 16; size: -; J: TRBJ2-2; DNA: TGTGCCAGCAGTGATTCCGCAGGGGAGTACACCGGGGAGCTGTTTTTT; CDR3: CASSDSAGEYTGELFF
D: -; V: TRBV5-4; length: 12; size: -; J: TRBJ2-7; DNA: TGTGCCAGCAGCTACGGACACTACGAGCAGTACTTC; CDR3: CASSYGHYEQYF
D: TRBD2; V: TRBV7-9; length: 16; size: few; J: TRBJ2-5; DNA: TGTGCCAGCAGCCCTGGACTAGCGGGACTCCAAGAGACCCAGTACTTC; CDR3: CASSPGLAGLQETQYF
D: -; V: TRBV9; length: 18; size: -; J: TRBJ2-1; DNA: TGTGCCAGCAGCGTAGCAATGGGGGGCGGGAGTCGGATTGTTGAGCAGTTCTTC; CDR3: CASSVAMGGGSRIVEQFF
D: TRBD2; V: TRBV19; length: 13; size: -; J: TRBJ2-1; DNA: TGTGCCAGTAGGGGGACTAGCCTGAATGAGCAGTTCTTC; CDR3: CASRGTSLNEQFF
D: -; V: TRBV5-1; length: 14; size: -; J: TRBJ1-2; DNA: TGCGCCAGCAGCGGCACCACAGGGCTCGATGGCTACACCTTC; CDR3: CASSGTTGLDGYTF
D: TRBD1; V: TRBV11-2; length: 13; size: few; J: TRBJ1-1; DNA: TGTGCCAGCATAGGGACAGGGTACACTGAAGCTTTCTTT; CDR3: CASIGTGYTEAFF
D: TRBD1; V: TRBV20-1; length: 11; size: -; J: TRBJ1-1; DNA: TGCAGTGTTGGGACAGGGAAAGAAGCTTTCTTT; CDR3: CSVGTGKEAFF
D: TRBD2; V: TRBV2; length: 15; size: -; J: TRBJ2-1; DNA: TGTGCCAGCCGGAGGCGGGAGCGCTCCTACAATGAGCAGTTCTTC; CDR3: CASRRRERSYNEQFF
D: TRBD2; V: TRBV5-1; length: 14; size: -; J: TRBJ2-7; DNA: TGCGCCAGCAGCCTAATAGCGGGAGAGGGCGAGCAGTACTTC; CDR3: CASSLIAGEGEQYF
D: -; V: TRBV12-5; length: 14; size: -; J: TRBJ2-3; DNA: TGTGCTAGTGCCAGACTCCTTAGCACAGATACGCAGTATTTT; CDR3: CASARLLSTDTQYF
D: -; V: TRBV15; length: 14; size: -; J: TRBJ2-2; DNA: TGTGCCACCAGTCAGGGGGGCGATGCCGGGGAGCTGTTTTTT; CDR3: CATSQGGDAGELFF
D: TRBD2; V: TRBV11-1; length: 15; size: -; J: TRBJ2-7; DNA: TGTGCCAGCAGCCCCTGGGTGCGGGAGAACTCCGAGCAGTACTTC; CDR3: CASSPWVRENSEQYF
D: -; V: TRBV7-9; length: 15; size: -; J: TRBJ1-4; DNA: TGTGCCAGCAGCGCACAGGGCGCAACTAATGAAAAACTGTTTTTT; CDR3: CASSAQGATNEKLFF
D: TRBD1; V: TRBV10-1; length: 14; size: -; J: TRBJ1-3; DNA: TGCGCCAGCACTGGAGGACAGGGAGGAAACACCATATATTTT; CDR3: CASTGGQGGNTIYF
D: TRBD1; V: TRBV6-5; length: 15; size: -; J: TRBJ2-7; DNA: TGTGCCAGCAGTCGCGACACGGGACAGGGTGACGAGCAGTACTTC; CDR3: CASSRDTGQGDEQYF
D: -; V: TRBV7-8; length: 14; size: -; J: TRBJ2-7; DNA: TGTGCCAGCAGCCTTCCCCGGGGGATCCACGAGCAGTACTTC; CDR3: CASSLPRGIHEQYF
D: TRBD1; V: TRBV6-5; length: 13; size: -; J: TRBJ2-3; DNA: TGTGCCAGCAAGCGACAGGGGCTGAATACGCAGTATTTT; CDR3: CASKRQGLNTQYF
D: TRBD1; V: TRBV30; length: 15; size: -; J: TRBJ1-3; DNA: TGTGCCTGGAGTGTAACCACAGGGGCTGGAAACACCATATATTTT; CDR3: CAWSVTTGAGNTIYF
D: -; V: TRBV3-1/TRBV3-2; length: 16; size: -; J: TRBJ2-5; DNA: TGTGCCAGCAGCCAAGGGATTAGCGGTGGGGGTGAGACCCAGTACTTC; CDR3: CASSQGISGGGETQYF
D: -; V: TRBV4-2; length: 17; size: once; J: TRBJ1-1; DNA: TGTGCCAGCAGCCAAGATGCGGGGTTCGGTAGTGCCACTGAAGCTTTCTTT; CDR3: CASSQDAGFGSATEAFF
D: TRBD2; V: TRBV10-3; length: 16; size: -; J: TRBJ2-1; DNA: TGTGCCATCAGGATGGGACTAGCGGGAGGGCTTACTGAGCAGTTCTTC; CDR3: CAIRMGLAGGLTEQFF
D: TRBD1; V: TRBV5-4; length: 16; size: -; J: TRBJ2-2; DNA: TGTGCCAGCAGCGAACAGACAGGGGGCAGCACCGGGGAGCTGTTTTTT; CDR3: CASSEQTGGSTGELFF
D: TRBD1; V: TRBV29-1; length: 12; size: -; J: TRBJ1-1; DNA: TGCAGCGCAATGGGACAGGGGGAAGAAGCTTTCTTT; CDR3: CSAMGQGEEAFF
D: -; V: TRBV6-5; length: 12; size: -; J: TRBJ2-3; DNA: TGTGCCAGCAGTTACGAGGGAGATACGCAGTATTTT; CDR3: CASSYEGDTQYF
D: -; V: TRBV19; length: 14; size: -; J: TRBJ2-1; DNA: TGTGCCAGTAGTTTCGGGATCCTGCTAGAGGAGCAGTTCTTC; CDR3: CASSFGILLEEQFF
D: TRBD2; V: TRBV9; length: 19; size: -; J: TRBJ2-1; DNA: TGTGCCAGCAGCGTAGAGCGGACTAGCGGGAGGGCCTACTACAATGAGCAGTTCTTC; CDR3: CASSVERTSGRAYYNEQFF
D: -; V: TRBV7-2; length: 14; size: -; J: TRBJ2-1; DNA: TGTGCCAGCAGCTTTAGAGGGTCGAGGGATGAGCAGTTCTTC; CDR3: CASSFRGSRDEQFF